A single TCR beta chain is shown here with its context. Its antigen is unidentified. The source of the sample is a study of human T cells and chemical hapten exposure. The study's findings and limits: In the PT1 data, expanded TCR counts showed a positive correlation with patch test score.

Trimming left V 0 bases short and J 7 bases short, with 5 bases between. CDR1 and CDR2 from the germline V gene are SGHNT and YYREEE (reference sequence). This CDR3 has 13 residues. Time point indicated: patch test 1, 2 weeks after DPC sensitization. The treatment is: therapeutic diphenylcyclopropenone sensitization with weekly scalp DPC. A single record per CDR3 protein comes from TCRdb applying MiXCR to the RACE reads. The sample yields more than 65,000 distinct CDR3 sequences, 7% to 8% seen once. This sequence was found in a woman aged 25 to 45 with alopecia areata. Some clones in this sample may be carry-over from other donors' samples. This specimen was whole blood, taken in connection with sensitization to the hapten diphenylcyclopropenone (DPC). V usage is TRBV5-4 and J usage is TRBJ1-6; no firm D call. The CDR3 here is CASSLDGNSPLHF. As DNA, the CDR3 is TGTGCCAGCAGCTTGGACGGAAATTCACCCCTCCACTTT.